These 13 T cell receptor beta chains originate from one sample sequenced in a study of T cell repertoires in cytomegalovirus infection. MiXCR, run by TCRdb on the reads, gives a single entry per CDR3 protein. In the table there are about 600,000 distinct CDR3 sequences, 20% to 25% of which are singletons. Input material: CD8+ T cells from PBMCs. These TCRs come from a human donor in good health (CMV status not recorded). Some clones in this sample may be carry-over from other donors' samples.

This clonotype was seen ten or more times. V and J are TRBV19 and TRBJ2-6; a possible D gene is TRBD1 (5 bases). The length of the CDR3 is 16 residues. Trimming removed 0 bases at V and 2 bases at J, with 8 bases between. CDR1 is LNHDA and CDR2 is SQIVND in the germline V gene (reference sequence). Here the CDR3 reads CASSIDQGTGANVLTF. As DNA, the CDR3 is TGTGCCAGTAGTATAGATCAGGGCACTGGGGCCAACGTCCTGACTTTC.

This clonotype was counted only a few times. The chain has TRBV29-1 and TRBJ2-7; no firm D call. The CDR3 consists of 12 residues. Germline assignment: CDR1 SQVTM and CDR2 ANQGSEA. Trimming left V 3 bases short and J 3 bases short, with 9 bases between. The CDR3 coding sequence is TGCAGCGTTGAGGGGTTATACTACGAGCAGTACTTC. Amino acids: CSVEGLYYEQYF.

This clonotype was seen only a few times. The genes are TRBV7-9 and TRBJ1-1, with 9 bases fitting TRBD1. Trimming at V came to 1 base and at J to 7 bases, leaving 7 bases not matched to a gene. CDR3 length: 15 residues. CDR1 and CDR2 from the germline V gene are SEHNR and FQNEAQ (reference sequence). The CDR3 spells CASSLVGGQGIEAFF. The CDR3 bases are TGTGCCAGCAGCTTAGTTGGTGGACAGGGGATTGAAGCTTTCTTT.

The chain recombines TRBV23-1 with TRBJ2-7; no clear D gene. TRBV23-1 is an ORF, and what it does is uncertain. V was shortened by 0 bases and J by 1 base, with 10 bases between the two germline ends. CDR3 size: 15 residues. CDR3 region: CASSQSPRRSYEQYV. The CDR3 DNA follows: TGCGCCAGCAGTCAATCGCCCAGGCGGTCCTACGAGCAGTACGTC.

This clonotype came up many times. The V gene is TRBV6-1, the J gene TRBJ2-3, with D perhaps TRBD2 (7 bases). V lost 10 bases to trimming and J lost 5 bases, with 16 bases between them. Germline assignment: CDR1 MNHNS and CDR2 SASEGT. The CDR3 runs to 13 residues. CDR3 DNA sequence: TGTGCCATCCGGAGGGGAGGGGGAGATACGCAGTATTTT. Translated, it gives CAIRRGGGDTQYF.

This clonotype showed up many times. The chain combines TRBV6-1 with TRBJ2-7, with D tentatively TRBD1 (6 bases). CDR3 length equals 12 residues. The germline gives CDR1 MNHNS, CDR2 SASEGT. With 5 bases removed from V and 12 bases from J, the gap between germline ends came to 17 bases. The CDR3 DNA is TGTGCCAGCAGTTTGGACAGAAACGAACTGTACGTC. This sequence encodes CASSLDRNELYV.

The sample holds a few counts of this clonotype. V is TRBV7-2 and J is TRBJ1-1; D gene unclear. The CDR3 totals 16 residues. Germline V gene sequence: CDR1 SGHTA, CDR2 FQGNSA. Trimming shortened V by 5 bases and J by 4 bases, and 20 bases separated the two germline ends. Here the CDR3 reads CASSRFSPPVGTEAFF. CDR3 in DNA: TGTGCCAGCAGCCGGTTTTCCCCCCCCGTCGGCACTGAAGCTTTCTTT.

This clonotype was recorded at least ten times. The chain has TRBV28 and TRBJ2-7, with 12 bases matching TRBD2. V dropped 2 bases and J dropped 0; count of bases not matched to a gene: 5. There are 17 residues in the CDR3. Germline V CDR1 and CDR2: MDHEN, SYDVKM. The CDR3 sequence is CASSLALAGGSSYEQYV. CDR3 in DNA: TGTGCCAGCAGTTTAGCGCTAGCGGGGGGGAGCTCCTACGAGCAGTACGTC.

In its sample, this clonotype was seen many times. CDR3 DNA sequence: TGTGCCAGCAGCCCCCCGGGACAGATGTTCAATGAGCAGTTCTTC. The encoded protein is CASSPPGQMFNEQFF. The V gene is TRBV7-2, the J gene TRBJ2-1; 7 nucleotides match TRBD1. The V and J ends lost 5 bases and 6 bases, in that order; junction bases with no gene match: 10. The CDR3 has 15 amino acids. Looked up from germline, CDR1 is SGHTA and CDR2 is FQGNSA.

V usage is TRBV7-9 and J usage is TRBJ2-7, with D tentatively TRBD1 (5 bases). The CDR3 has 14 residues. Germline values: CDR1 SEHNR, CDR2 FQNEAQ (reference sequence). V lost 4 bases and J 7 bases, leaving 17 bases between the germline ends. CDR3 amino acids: CASSSKRTPQEQYV. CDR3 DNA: TGTGCCAGCAGCTCGAAGAGGACACCCCAGGAGCAGTACGTC.

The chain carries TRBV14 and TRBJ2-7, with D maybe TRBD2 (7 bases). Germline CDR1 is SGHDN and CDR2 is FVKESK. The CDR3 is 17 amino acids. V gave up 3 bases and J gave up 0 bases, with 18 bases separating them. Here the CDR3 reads CASSHSRGGASSYEQYF. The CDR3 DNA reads TGTGCCAGCAGCCACTCAAGAGGGGGGGCATCCTCCTACGAGCAGTACTTC.

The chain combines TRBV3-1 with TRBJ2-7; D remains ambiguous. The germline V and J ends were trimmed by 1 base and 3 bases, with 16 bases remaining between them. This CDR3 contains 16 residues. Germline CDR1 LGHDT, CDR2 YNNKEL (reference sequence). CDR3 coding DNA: TGTGCCAGCAGCCAAGGTCCTCAGTCGGGCAACTACGAGCAGTACGTC. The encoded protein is CASSQGPQSGNYEQYV.

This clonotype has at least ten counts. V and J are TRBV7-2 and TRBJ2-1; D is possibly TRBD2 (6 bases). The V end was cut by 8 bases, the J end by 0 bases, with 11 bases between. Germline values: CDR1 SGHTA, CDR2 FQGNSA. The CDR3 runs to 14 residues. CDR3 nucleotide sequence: TGTGCCAGCCACGACGGGAGCTCCTACAATGAGCAGTTCTTC. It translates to CASHDGSSYNEQFF.